This T cell receptor (beta chain) was retrieved from a study of CD8 T cells in Susac syndrome. RNA totalling roughly 0.45 to 1 ug underwent reverse transcription with random hexamers. From the immunoSEQ multiplex PCR reads, TCRdb called clonotypes with MiXCR, one entry per CDR3 protein. The sample includes about 180,000 distinct CDR3 sequences, approximately 96% seen only once; the top ten take less than 0.2%. The study sequenced TCR beta in blood CD8+ and CD4+ T cells. CDR3 length: 16 amino acids. CDR1 is SEHNR, CDR2 FQNEAQ, per germline (reference sequence). V lost 1 base and J 4 bases, leaving 13 bases between the germline ends.

The chain carries TRBV7-9 and TRBJ2-2; maybe TRBD2 (5 bases). This TCR was sampled from a human donor with multiple sclerosis. The sample taken for sequencing was CD8+ T cells from PBMCs. The CDR3 is CASSLVRLAGTGELFF. CDR3 nucleotides: TGTGCCAGCAGCTTAGTACGCCTAGCAGGCACCGGGGAGCTGTTTTTT.